This paragraph reports one T cell receptor (beta chain). Germline-derived CDR1 and CDR2 are LNHDA and SQIVND (reference sequence). The CDR3 has 17 residues. The V and J ends lost 6 bases and 0 bases, in that order; junction bases with no gene match: 13. This specimen comes from a study of OX40 agonist ivuxolimab in advanced cancers. Study-level background: Those enrolled were 82.7% male, with a mean age of about 60 years and ages from about 20 to 80. Of the patients, three showed partial responses, one with hepatocellular carcinoma and two with cutaneous melanoma.

Generated by immunoSEQ multiplex PCR, the TCRdb table keeps only in-frame clones and is missing some. The sample consists of roughly 43,000 clones, about 91% of them appearing once. The chain is built from TRBV19 and TRBJ2-5; 7 bases map to TRBD1. The material was CD4+ or CD8+ T cells sorted from blood, obtained in a trial of the OX40 agonist ivuxolimab. This receptor was identified in an adult with an advanced solid tumor such as melanoma, head and neck, liver or kidney cancer. CDR3 region: CASSPRARDSDQETQYF. In DNA form, the CDR3 reads TGTGCCAGTAGCCCCAGGGCCCGGGACAGCGACCAAGAGACCCAGTACTTC.